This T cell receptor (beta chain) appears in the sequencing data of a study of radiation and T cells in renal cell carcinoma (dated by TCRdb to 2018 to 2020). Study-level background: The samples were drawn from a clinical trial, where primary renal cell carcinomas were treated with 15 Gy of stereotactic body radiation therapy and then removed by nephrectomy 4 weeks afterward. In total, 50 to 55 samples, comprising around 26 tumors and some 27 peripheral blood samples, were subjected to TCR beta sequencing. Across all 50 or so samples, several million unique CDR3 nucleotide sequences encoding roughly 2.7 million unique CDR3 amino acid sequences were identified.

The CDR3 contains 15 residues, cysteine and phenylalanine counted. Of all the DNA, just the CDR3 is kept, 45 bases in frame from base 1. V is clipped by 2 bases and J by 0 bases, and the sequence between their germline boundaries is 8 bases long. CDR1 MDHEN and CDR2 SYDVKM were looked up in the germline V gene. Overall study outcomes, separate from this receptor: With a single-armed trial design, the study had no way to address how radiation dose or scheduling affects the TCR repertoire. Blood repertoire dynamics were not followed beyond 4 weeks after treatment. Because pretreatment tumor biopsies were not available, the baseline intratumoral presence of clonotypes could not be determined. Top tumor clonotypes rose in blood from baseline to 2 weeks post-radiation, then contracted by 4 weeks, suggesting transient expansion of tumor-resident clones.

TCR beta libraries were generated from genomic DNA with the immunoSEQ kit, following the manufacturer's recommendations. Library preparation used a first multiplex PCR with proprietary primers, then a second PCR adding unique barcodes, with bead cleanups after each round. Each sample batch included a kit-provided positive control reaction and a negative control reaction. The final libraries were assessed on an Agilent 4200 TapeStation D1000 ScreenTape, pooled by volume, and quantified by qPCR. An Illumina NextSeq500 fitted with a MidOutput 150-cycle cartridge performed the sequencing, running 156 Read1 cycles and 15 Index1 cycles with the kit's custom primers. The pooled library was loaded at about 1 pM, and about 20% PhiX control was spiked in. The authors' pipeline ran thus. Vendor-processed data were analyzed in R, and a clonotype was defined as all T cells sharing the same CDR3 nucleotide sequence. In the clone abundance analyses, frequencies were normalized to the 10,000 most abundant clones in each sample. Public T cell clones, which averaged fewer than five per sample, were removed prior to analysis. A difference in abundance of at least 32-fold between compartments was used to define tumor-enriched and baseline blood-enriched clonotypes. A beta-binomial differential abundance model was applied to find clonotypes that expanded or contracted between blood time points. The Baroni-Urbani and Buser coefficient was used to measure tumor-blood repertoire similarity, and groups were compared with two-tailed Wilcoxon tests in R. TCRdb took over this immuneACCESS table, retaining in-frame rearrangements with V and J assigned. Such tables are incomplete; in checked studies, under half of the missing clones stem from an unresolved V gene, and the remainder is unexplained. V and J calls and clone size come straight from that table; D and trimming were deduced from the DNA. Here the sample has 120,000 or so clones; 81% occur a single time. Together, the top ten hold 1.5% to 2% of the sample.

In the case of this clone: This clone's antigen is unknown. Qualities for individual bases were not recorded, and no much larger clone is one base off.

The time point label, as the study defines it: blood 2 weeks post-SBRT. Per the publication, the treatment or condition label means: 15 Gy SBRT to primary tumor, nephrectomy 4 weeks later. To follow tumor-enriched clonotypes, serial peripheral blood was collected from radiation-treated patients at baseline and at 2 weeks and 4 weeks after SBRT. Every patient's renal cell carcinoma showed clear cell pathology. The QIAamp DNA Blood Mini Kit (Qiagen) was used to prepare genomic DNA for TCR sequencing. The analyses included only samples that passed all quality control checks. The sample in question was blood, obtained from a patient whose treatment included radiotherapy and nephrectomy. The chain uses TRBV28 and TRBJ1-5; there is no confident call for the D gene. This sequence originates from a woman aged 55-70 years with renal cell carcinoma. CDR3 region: CASSLGQFSNQPQHF. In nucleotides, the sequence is TGTGCCAGCAGTTTAGGGCAGTTTAGCAATCAGCCCCAGCATTTT.